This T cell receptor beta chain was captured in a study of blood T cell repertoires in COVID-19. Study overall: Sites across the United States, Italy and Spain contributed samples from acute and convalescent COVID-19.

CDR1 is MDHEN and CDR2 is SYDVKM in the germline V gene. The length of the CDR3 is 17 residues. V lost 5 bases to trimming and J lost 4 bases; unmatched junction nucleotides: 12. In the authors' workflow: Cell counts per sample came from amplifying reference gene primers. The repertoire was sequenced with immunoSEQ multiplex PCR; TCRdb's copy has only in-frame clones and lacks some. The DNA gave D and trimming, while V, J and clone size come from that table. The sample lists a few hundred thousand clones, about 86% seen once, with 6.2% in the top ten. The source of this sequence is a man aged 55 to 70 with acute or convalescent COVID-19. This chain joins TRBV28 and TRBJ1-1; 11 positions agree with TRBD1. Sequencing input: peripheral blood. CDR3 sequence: CASSPFGRGQGGTEAFF. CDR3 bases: TGTGCCAGCAGTCCTTTTGGTCGGGGACAGGGGGGCACTGAAGCTTTCTTT.